This T cell receptor (beta chain) was observed in a study of blood T cell repertoires in COVID-19. Background on the study: T cells, B-cell-depleted T cells, or PBMCs supplied cDNA or gDNA.

Authors' data handling: It was from reference gene primer amplification that nucleated cell counts were estimated. Method: immunoSEQ multiplex PCR; TCRdb's copy keeps in-frame clones and lacks some. V, J and clone size are taken as reported in that table, and D and trimming were inferred from the DNA itself. The sample lists some 270,000 clones, around 90% seen once, with about 2% in the top ten. Germline assignment: CDR1 MNHEY and CDR2 SMNVEV (reference sequence). The CDR3 has 17 residues. The V and J ends lost 6 bases and 2 bases, in that order; junction bases with no gene match: 13. Source material: peripheral blood. The TCR comes from a woman aged 55-70 years with COVID-19, enrolled during active disease. This chain links TRBV27 with TRBJ1-2, with TRBD1 identical over 9 bases. In DNA form, the CDR3 reads TGTGCCAGCAGATACCGGGACAGGGAGTTTTCAAACTATGGCTACACCTTC. Its translation is CASRYRDREFSNYGYTF.